This TCR beta chain was identified in a study of OX40 agonist ivuxolimab in advanced cancers. Study context: Patients were dosed intravenously with ivuxolimab at 0.01 to 10 mg/kg every 2 weeks. Patients undergoing dose escalation presented with hepatocellular carcinoma, melanoma, renal cell or head and neck cancer.

As regards this clone: The junction differs from germline at one of its ends, possibly a read error.

Looked up from germline, CDR1 is LNHDA and CDR2 is SQIVND (reference sequence). The CDR3 consists of 14 residues. Using immunoSEQ multiplex PCR, the repertoire was profiled, and TCRdb retains in-frame clones only, with some absent. The sample holds about 33,000 clones, roughly 68% seen once. The source of this sequence is an adult with an advanced solid tumor such as melanoma, head and neck, liver or kidney cancer. The starting material was CD4+ or CD8+ T cells sorted from blood, obtained in a trial of the OX40 agonist ivuxolimab. V and J are TRBV19 and TRBJ2-5, with D possibly matching TRBD1 (6 bases). Here the CDR3 reads CASKPGTSQGTQYF. The CDR3 DNA follows: TGTGCCAGTAAACCCGGGACAAGCCAAGGGACCCAGTACTTC. The variable domain in full, completed from reference TRBV19 and TRBJ2-5, reads DGGITQSPKYLFRKEGQNVTLSCEQNLNHDAMYWYRQDPGQGLRLIYYSQIVNDFQKGDIAEGYSVSREKKESFPLTVTSAQKNPTAFYLCASKPGTSQGTQYFGPGTRLLVL.